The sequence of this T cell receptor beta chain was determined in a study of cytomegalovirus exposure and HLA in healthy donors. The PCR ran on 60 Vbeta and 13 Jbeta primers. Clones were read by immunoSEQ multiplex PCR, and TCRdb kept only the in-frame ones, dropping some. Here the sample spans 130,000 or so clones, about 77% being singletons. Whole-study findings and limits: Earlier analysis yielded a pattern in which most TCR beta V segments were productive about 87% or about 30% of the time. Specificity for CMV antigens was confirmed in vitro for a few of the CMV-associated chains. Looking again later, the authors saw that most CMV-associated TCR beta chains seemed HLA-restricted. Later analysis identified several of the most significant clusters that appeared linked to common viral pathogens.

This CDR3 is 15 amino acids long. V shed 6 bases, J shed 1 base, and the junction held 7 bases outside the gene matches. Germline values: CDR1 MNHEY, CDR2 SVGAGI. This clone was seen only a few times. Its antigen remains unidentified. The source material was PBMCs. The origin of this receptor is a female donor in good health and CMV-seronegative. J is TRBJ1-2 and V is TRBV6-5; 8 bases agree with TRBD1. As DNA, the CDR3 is TGTGCCAGCAGCCCCGGACAGGGCTTTAACTATGGCTACACCTTC. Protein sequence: CASSPGQGFNYGYTF.